This TCR beta chain was identified in a study of control samples from healthy donors and cancer patients. The germline V gene has CDR1 MNHEY and CDR2 SMNVEV (reference sequence). Trimming removed 5 bases at V and 4 bases at J, with 11 bases between. The CDR3 is 14 amino acids. Generated by immunoSEQ multiplex PCR, the TCRdb table keeps only in-frame clones and is missing some. The repertoire consists of around 110,000 clones, with 85% to 95% occurring once and the leading ten covering about 2.6%. The clonotype was recovered from a man between 25 and 39 years old in good health. The chain has TRBV27 and TRBJ1-4, with D perhaps TRBD1 (6 bases). The sample taken for sequencing was blood. CDR3 sequence: CASSPRGVNEKLFF. The CDR3 DNA is TGTGCCAGCAGTCCCAGGGGTGTTAATGAAAAACTGTTTTTT.